The 27 T cell receptor beta chains in this list originate from one sample, sequenced in a study of shared clonotypes between healthy human individuals. Here immunoSEQ multiplex PCR was the method, and the copy in TCRdb shows in-frame clones only, minus some. The table has hundreds of thousands of clones, 76% seen once. Sequenced sample: PBMCs. The receptors originated from a middle-aged woman in good health. Some clones in this sample may be carry-over from other donors' samples.

The chain combines TRBV19 with TRBJ2-1; TRBD1 agrees at 10 bases. The CDR3 is 16 amino acids. CDR1 is LNHDA and CDR2 is SQIVND in the germline V gene (reference sequence). V gave up 7 bases and J gave up 2 bases; unmatched junction bases: 8. This chain's CDR3 is CASTAVGTGAYNEQFF. The CDR3 nucleotides are TGTGCCAGTACCGCCGTAGGGACAGGGGCCTACAATGAGCAGTTCTTC. The full variable domain, in which reference TRBV19 and TRBJ2-1 provide the parts outside the CDR3, is DGGITQSPKYLFRKEGQNVTLSCEQNLNHDAMYWYRQDPGQGLRLIYYSQIVNDFQKGDIAEGYSVSREKKESFPLTVTSAQKNPTAFYLCASTAVGTGAYNEQFFGPGTRLTVL.

The CDR3 reads CASSPQGHEQYF. The CDR3 bases are TGTGCCAGCAGCCCCCAGGGCCATGAGCAGTACTTC. The rearrangement joins TRBV7-6 to TRBJ2-7; the D gene is possibly TRBD1 (5 bases). The CDR3 length is 12 residues. The V gene's germline CDR1 is SGHVS and CDR2 FNYEAQ. Deletions cut 5 bases from V and 7 bases from J, with 12 bases between.

There are a few counts of this clone. Other DNA sequences in the sample encode the same CDR3. The rearrangement joins TRBV7-2 to TRBJ2-3; D uncertain. The CDR3 extends over 14 amino acids. Per germline, CDR1 SGHTA and CDR2 FQGNSA. Between the trimmed V and J ends, which lost 0 bases and 0 bases, there was a span of 4 bases. CDR3 residues: CASSLAWSTDTQYF. The CDR3 nucleotides read TGTGCCAGCAGCTTAGCCTGGAGCACAGATACGCAGTATTTT.

This chain connects TRBV28 to TRBJ1-5; a weak D match, TRBD1 (5 bases). The CDR3 sequence is 17 residues long. From germline, CDR1 is MDHEN and CDR2 SYDVKM. The V end was cut by 1 base, the J end by 2 bases, with 15 bases between. CDR3 amino acids: CASSLLGGDGGNQPQHF. The CDR3 DNA is TGTGCCAGCAGTTTATTAGGAGGGGATGGGGGCAATCAGCCCCAGCATTTT.

The chain uses TRBV7-3 and TRBJ2-1; D uncertain. Trimming took off 3 bases at V and 4 bases at J, with 13 bases between the two ends. Germline V gene data show CDR1 as SGHTA and CDR2 as FQGTGA. The CDR3 runs to 15 residues. The CDR3 here is CASSLAAGGYNEQFF. In nucleotides, the CDR3 is TGTGCCAGCAGCTTGGCGGCCGGCGGATACAATGAGCAGTTCTTC. Together with reference TRBV7-3 and TRBJ2-1, the CDR3 gives the full variable domain: GAGVSQTPSNKVTEKGKYVELRCDPISGHTALYWYRQSLGQGPEFLIYFQGTGAADDSGLPNDRFFAVRPEGSVSTLKIQRTERGDSAVYLCASSLAAGGYNEQFFGPGTRLTVL.

In its sample, this clone was seen a few times. The chain uses TRBV4-1 and TRBJ1-3, with a weak D call TRBD1 (6 bases). The germline gives CDR1 MGHRA, CDR2 YSYEKL. The CDR3 totals 15 residues. V was pared by 4 bases and J by 4 bases, with 14 bases between. The CDR3 DNA reads TGCGCCAGCAGCCTTGCCAGAGGACAGGGAAACACCATATATTTT. It is translated as CASSLARGQGNTIYF.

The chain joins TRBV7-9 to TRBJ2-1; TRBD2 matches at 7 bases. CDR3 length: 15 residues. Germline loops: CDR1 SEHNR, CDR2 FQNEAQ (reference sequence). Trimming at V came to 0 bases and at J to 7 bases, leaving 6 bases not matched to a gene. CDR3 in DNA: TGTGCCAGCAGCTTAGCCATGGGAGGGCGAAATGAGCAGTTCTTC. It encodes CASSLAMGGRNEQFF.

This chain links TRBV5-6 with TRBJ2-1; 9 positions agree with TRBD2. Germline values: CDR1 SGHDT, CDR2 YYEEEE. There are 16 residues in the CDR3. Unmatched junction bases numbered 10, after V lost 0 bases and J lost 9 bases. The CDR3 reads CASSLGFSGSSGEQFF. As DNA, the CDR3 is TGTGCCAGCAGCTTGGGGTTTAGCGGGAGTTCAGGTGAGCAGTTCTTC. Using reference TRBV5-6 and TRBJ2-1 for the parts outside the CDR3, the full variable domain is DAGVTQSPTHLIKTRGQQVTLRCSPKSGHDTVSWYQQALGQGPQFIFQYYEEEERQRGNFPDRFSGHQFPNYSSELNVNALLLGDSALYLCASSLGFSGSSGEQFFGPGTRLTVL.

The chain combines TRBV29-1 with TRBJ2-7; TRBD1 aligns across 7 bases. The length of the CDR3 is 17 residues. Germline V CDR1 and CDR2: SQVTM, ANQGSEA. J gave up 2 bases and V 2 bases, and 15 bases lay outside the gene matches. The CDR3 reads CSVELGQDRDGAYEQYF. The DNA for the CDR3 is TGCAGCGTTGAACTTGGCCAAGACAGGGATGGGGCCTACGAGCAGTACTTC.

This clone was counted a few times. The chain combines TRBV7-9 with TRBJ2-5; 11 bases fit TRBD1. The CDR3 covers 15 residues. V trimming: 5 bases; J trimming: 5 bases; junction bases outside the gene matches: 7. Germline CDR1 SEHNR, CDR2 FQNEAQ (reference sequence). The CDR3 DNA reads as TGTGCCAGCAGCATAGGACAGGGGGCGGGTGAGACCCAGTACTTC. The encoded protein is CASSIGQGAGETQYF.

Turning to this clone: This sequence may be a read error, since a much larger clone differs from it by one base. The chain employs TRBV30 and TRBJ2-7; D is undetermined. The ends were cut back, 0 bases at V and 4 bases at J, with 4 bases in the middle. This CDR3 has 11 residues. The germline V gene encodes CDR1 GTSNPN and CDR2 SVGIG (reference sequence). The CDR3 DNA sequence: TGTGCCTGGAGTGTAAATTACGAGCAGTACTTC. Translation: CAWSVNYEQYF.

This clone was recorded a few times. The chain is built from TRBV5-1 and TRBJ1-4, with TRBD1 matching 7 bases. V dropped 8 bases and J dropped 7; count of bases not matched to a gene: 14. Germline assignment: CDR1 SGHRS and CDR2 YFSETQ. The CDR3 is 15 residues long. The CDR3 is CASSPNRGEGEKLFF. CDR3 bases: TGCGCCAGTAGCCCAAACAGGGGAGAGGGTGAAAAACTGTTTTTT.

This clone was counted between two and nine times. Other DNA sequences in the same sample also yield this CDR3. The genes are TRBV7-9 and TRBJ2-3; 9 bases line up with TRBD1. The CDR3 is 15 amino acids. V lost 5 bases, J lost 4 bases, and 7 bases stayed unmatched. In germline, CDR1 is SEHNR, CDR2 FQNEAQ (reference sequence). This CDR3 is CASSRRTGEADTQYF. The CDR3 region has the DNA TGTGCCAGCAGCCGGAGGACAGGGGAAGCAGATACGCAGTATTTT.

The V call is TRBV19, the J call TRBJ2-7; possibly TRBD1 for D (5 bases). This CDR3 region has 15 residues. V gave up 7 bases and J gave up 6 bases, with 22 bases separating them. In germline, CDR1 is LNHDA, CDR2 SQIVND (reference sequence). CDR3 bases: TGTGCCAGTATCCCCCTTCCAGGGCCCACATCCGAGCAGTACTTC. Translated: CASIPLPGPTSEQYF.

Only a few counts were recorded for this clone. At one boundary the junction diverges from the germline segment, which might be a read error. The chain couples TRBV2 to TRBJ2-2, with D uncertain. The CDR3 covers 11 residues. Germline loops: CDR1 SNHLY, CDR2 FYNNEI. CDR3: CVSSYTGELFF. CDR3 in DNA: TGTGTCAGCAGTTACACCGGGGAGCTGTTTTTT.

On this clone itself: Other DNA variants within this sample encode the same CDR3. The chain carries TRBV15 and TRBJ2-1; D possibly corresponds to TRBD1 (6 bases). V lost 4 bases and J lost 8, with 6 bases in between. Per the germline V gene, CDR1 is LNHNV and CDR2 is YYDKDF (reference sequence). This CDR3 region has 11 residues. The CDR3 nucleotides read TGTGCCACCAGCAAGGGGGATGAGCAGTTCTTC. Translation: CATSKGDEQFF. Full variable domain (remainder filled in from reference TRBV15 and TRBJ2-1): DAMVIQNPRYQVTQFGKPVTLSCSQTLNHNVMYWYQQKSSQAPKLLFHYYDKDFNNEADTPDNFQSRRPNTSFCFLDIRSPGLGDTAMYLCATSKGDEQFFGPGTRLTVL.

The J gene is TRBJ1-1, the V gene TRBV29-1; D remains unclear. Trimming shortened V by 5 bases and J by 4 bases, and 14 bases separated the two germline ends. CDR1 and CDR2 (germline): SQVTM, ANQGSEA. CDR3 length equals 13 residues. The CDR3 is CSVWVTLSTEAFF. CDR3 in DNA: TGCAGCGTTTGGGTCACCCTGTCCACTGAAGCTTTCTTT.

This clone turned up a few times. This sample includes further DNA sequences coding for the same CDR3. The J gene is TRBJ2-7, the V gene TRBV2, with D possibly matching TRBD1 (6 bases). Germline assignment: CDR1 SNHLY and CDR2 FYNNEI. The CDR3 has 11 residues. Trimming removed 6 bases at V and 3 bases at J, with 6 bases between. The CDR3 DNA reads TGTGCCAGCAGGGACAGCTACGAGCAGTACTTC. It specifies CASRDSYEQYF.

The V call is TRBV19, the J call TRBJ2-2; 15 bases are a match to TRBD2. Germline-derived CDR1 and CDR2 are LNHDA and SQIVND (reference sequence). This CDR3 comprises 19 residues. With V trimmed by 3 bases and J by 5 bases, 10 bases remained unmatched. The CDR3 DNA reads TGTGCCAGTAGTATCCAAACCCCGGGACTAGCGGGAGGAACCGGGGAGCTGTTTTTT. Translation gives CASSIQTPGLAGGTGELFF. The full variable domain, its missing parts supplied by reference TRBV19 and TRBJ2-2, is DGGITQSPKYLFRKEGQNVTLSCEQNLNHDAMYWYRQDPGQGLRLIYYSQIVNDFQKGDIAEGYSVSREKKESFPLTVTSAQKNPTAFYLCASSIQTPGLAGGTGELFFGEGSRLTVL.

As concerns this clone: Different DNA sequences within this sample yield the same CDR3. The J gene is TRBJ2-1, the V gene TRBV19; D gene ambiguous. The CDR3 is made up of 15 amino acids. The germline V and J ends were trimmed by 1 base and 4 bases, with 11 bases remaining between them. CDR1 and CDR2 from the germline V gene are LNHDA and SQIVND (reference sequence). CDR3 DNA sequence: TGTGCCAGTAGTATAGTACGAGGCTCATACAATGAGCAGTTCTTC. Translated: CASSIVRGSYNEQFF.

V and J are TRBV28 and TRBJ2-1; TRBD1 agrees at 7 bases. The CDR3 runs 13 residues. After removal of 6 bases from V and 6 bases from J, the junction contained 5 bases not matched to a gene. Germline V gene sequence: CDR1 MDHEN, CDR2 SYDVKM. The DNA for the CDR3 is TGTGCCAGCAGACTAGGGGGCTTCAATGAGCAGTTCTTC. Its protein is CASRLGGFNEQFF. Based on the CDR3 plus reference TRBV28 and TRBJ2-1, the full variable domain is DVKVTQSSRYLVKRTGEKVFLECVQDMDHENMFWYRQDPGLGLRLIYFSYDVKMKEKGDIPEGYSVSREKKERFSLILESASTNQTSMYLCASRLGGFNEQFFGPGTRLTVL.

V and J are TRBV6-1 and TRBJ1-1, with D uncertain. The CDR3 has 15 residues. The germline V gene has CDR1 MNHNS and CDR2 SASEGT. Trimming cost V 2 bases and J 1 base, with 11 bases left between them. The CDR3 sequence is CASSEIGPRNTEAFF. CDR3 bases: TGTGCCAGCAGTGAAATCGGACCCAGGAACACTGAAGCTTTCTTT.

This clone was found a few times. V is TRBV11-2 and J is TRBJ2-2, with 15 bases that match TRBD2. The germline V gene encodes CDR1 SGHAT and CDR2 FQNNGV. V shed 3 bases, J shed 5 bases, and the junction held 4 bases outside the gene matches. There are 17 residues in the CDR3. DNA of the CDR3: TGTGCCAGCAGCTTGGGACTAGCGGGAGGATCGACCGGGGAGCTGTTTTTT. It yields the protein CASSLGLAGGSTGELFF.

The rearrangement links TRBV11-2 to TRBJ2-2, with D maybe TRBD2 (7 bases). V was trimmed by 4 bases and J by 7 bases, leaving 16 bases between them. Germline assignment: CDR1 SGHAT and CDR2 FQNNGV. This CDR3 spans 15 amino acids. As DNA, the CDR3 is TGTGCCAGCAGCTCCTGGGCGGGGGCGGACGGGGAGCTGTTTTTT. Translating it yields CASSSWAGADGELFF. Full variable domain (missing parts from reference TRBV11-2 and TRBJ2-2): EAGVAQSPRYKIIEKRQSVAFWCNPISGHATLYWYQQILGQGPKLLIQFQNNGVVDDSQLPKDRFSAERLKGVDSTLKIQPAKLEDSAVYLCASSSWAGADGELFFGEGSRLTVL.

Notes on this clone: With a much larger clone just one base away, this may be a read error. This chain uses TRBV27 with TRBJ2-7; TRBD2 aligns across 15 bases. The CDR3 length is 17 residues. CDR1 is MNHEY, CDR2 SMNVEV, per germline (reference sequence). V lost 8 bases and J lost 3; bases outside the gene matches: 11. CDR3 sequence: CASVRTSGRAEDYEQYF. The CDR3 coding sequence is TGTGCCAGCGTAAGGACTAGCGGGAGGGCGGAGGACTACGAGCAGTACTTC.

This clone was observed a few times. This sequence joins TRBV29-1 and TRBJ1-1, with 10 bases that match TRBD1. Germline values: CDR1 SQVTM, CDR2 ANQGSEA. The J segment lost 4 bases and the V segment lost 4 bases, leaving 3 bases of the junction unmatched. The CDR3 is 13 amino acids. The CDR3 region is CSVVGQGGTEAFF. The CDR3 region has the DNA TGCAGCGTTGTCGGACAGGGGGGCACTGAAGCTTTCTTT. The full variable domain, completed using reference TRBV29-1 and TRBJ1-1, is SAVISQKPSRDICQRGTSLTIQCQVDSQVTMMFWYRQQPGQSLTLIATANQGSEATYESGFVIDKFPISRPNLTFSTLTVSNMSPEDSSIYLCSVVGQGGTEAFFGQGTRLTVV.

This chain connects TRBV6-6 to TRBJ2-4, with TRBD2 matching 11 bases. The CDR3 is 16 residues long. Germline V lookup: CDR1 MNHNY, CDR2 SVGAGI (reference sequence). V was clipped by 8 bases and J by 7 bases; unmatched bases: 13. The CDR3 protein is CASVLGLAGGRNIQYF. CDR3 DNA: TGTGCCAGCGTGTTAGGGCTAGCGGGAGGAAGGAACATTCAGTACTTC.